This passage covers 5 T cell receptor beta chains from one sample sequenced in a study of identical twins. TCRdb ran MiXCR on the 5' RACE reads and lists one entry per CDR3 protein. This repertoire shows about 890,000 distinct CDR3 sequences, over 9% found once; its top ten account for roughly 1.6%. These data were likewise used in another study, on yellow fever vaccine responses in identical twins.

Sequenced material: PBMCs. Receptors were obtained from a woman aged 18-35 years in good health.

This chain uses TRBV19 with TRBJ2-1; 7 bases agree with TRBD1. Germline-derived CDR1 and CDR2 are LNHDA and SQIVND (reference sequence). This CDR3 region has 15 residues. With 5 bases clipped from V and 2 bases from J, the junction kept 6 bases outside the gene matches. The CDR3 DNA is TGTGCCAGTAGTCCTACCGACAGGGCCTACAATGAGCAGTTCTTC. This encodes CASSPTDRAYNEQFF.

A few counts support this clonotype. The CDR3 DNA follows: TGTGCCGTTCGAACACGGGACATGGGAGATACGCAGTATTTT. Its protein is CAVRTRDMGDTQYF. The genes are TRBV10-3 and TRBJ2-3, with D possibly matching TRBD1 (6 bases). V dropped 11 bases and J dropped 5 bases, with 20 bases sitting between them. Germline V lookup: CDR1 ENHRY, CDR2 SYGVKD. CDR3 size: 14 residues.

This clonotype has just a few counts. The rearrangement links TRBV7-3 to TRBJ2-5, with D perhaps TRBD1 or TRBD2 (6 bases each). This CDR3 has 15 residues. In germline, CDR1 is SGHTA, CDR2 FQGTGA. The V end lost 1 base, the J end lost 5 bases, and 14 bases lay between the germline ends. CDR3 residues: CASSLIGGQDETQYF. CDR3 nucleotides: TGTGCCAGCAGCTTAATTGGGGGGCAAGACGAGACCCAGTACTTC.

In this sample, this clonotype turned up a few times. The chain employs TRBV7-3 and TRBJ2-2, with 7 bases fitting TRBD2. V was clipped by 5 bases and J by 0 bases; unmatched bases: 9. The CDR3 extends over 17 amino acids. Germline CDR1 is SGHTA and CDR2 is FQGTGA. In DNA, the CDR3 is TGTGCCAGCAGCCTGATGGCTAGCGGCCCGAACACCGGGGAGCTGTTTTTT. Translation gives CASSLMASGPNTGELFF.

The chain recombines TRBV4-1 with TRBJ2-2; no clear D gene. Germline V gene sequence: CDR1 MGHRA, CDR2 YSYEKL. The CDR3 covers 15 residues. Trimming cost V 1 base and J 2 bases, with 8 bases left between them. The CDR3 coding sequence is TGCGCCAGCAGCCAAGGGCCAAGTAACACCGGGGAGCTGTTTTTT. Translation: CASSQGPSNTGELFF.